The TCR beta chain described here comes from a study of OX40 agonist ivuxolimab in advanced cancers. Background on the study: The dose of intravenous ivuxolimab that patients received every 2 weeks ranged from 0.01 to 10 mg/kg. Findings and limits, study-wide: Clonal expansion among partial responders at 0.1-3.0 mg/kg ranked near the lowest. CD4+ and CD8+ blood T cells expanded clonally by week 6 at 0.1 to 3.0 mg/kg.

Data came from immunoSEQ multiplex PCR; TCRdb stores just in-frame clones and leaves some out. This table has 15,000 to 25,000 clones, around 80% appearing once. Per the germline V gene, CDR1 is GTSNPN and CDR2 is SVGIG (reference sequence). The CDR3 runs to 13 residues. Trimming pared 3 bases from V and 3 bases from J, leaving 12 bases between. Details on this clone: Antigen specificity is unknown.

This TCR derives from an adult with an advanced solid tumor such as melanoma, head and neck, liver or kidney cancer. Sample: CD4+ or CD8+ T cells sorted from blood, taken in a trial of the OX40 agonist ivuxolimab. V is TRBV30 and J is TRBJ2-7; D gene ambiguous. The CDR3 nucleotides are TGTGCCTGGAGGTCGATGGGCTACTACGAGCAGTACTTC. Protein product: CAWRSMGYYEQYF.